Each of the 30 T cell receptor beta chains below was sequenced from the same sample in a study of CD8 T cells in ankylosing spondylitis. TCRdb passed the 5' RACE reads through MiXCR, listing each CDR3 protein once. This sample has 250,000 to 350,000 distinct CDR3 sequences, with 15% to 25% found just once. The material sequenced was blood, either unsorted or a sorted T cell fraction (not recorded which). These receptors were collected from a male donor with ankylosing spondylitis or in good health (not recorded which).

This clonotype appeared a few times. CDR3 nucleotide sequence: TGCGCCAGCAGCTTGGGTGGCGTCACCGGGGAGCTGTTTTTT. It translates to CASSLGGVTGELFF. The chain carries TRBV5-1 and TRBJ2-2; D not resolved. The CDR3 has 14 amino acids. Between the trimmed V and J ends, which lost 0 bases and 4 bases, there was a span of 7 bases. CDR1 is SGHRS and CDR2 is YFSETQ in the germline V gene.

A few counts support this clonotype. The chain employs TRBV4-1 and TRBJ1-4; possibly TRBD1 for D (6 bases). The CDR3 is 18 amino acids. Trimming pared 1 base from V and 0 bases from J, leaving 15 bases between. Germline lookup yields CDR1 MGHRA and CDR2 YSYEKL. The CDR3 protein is CASSQATGNVATNEKLFF. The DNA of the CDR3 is TGCGCCAGCAGCCAAGCAACAGGGAACGTTGCAACTAATGAAAAACTGTTTTTT.

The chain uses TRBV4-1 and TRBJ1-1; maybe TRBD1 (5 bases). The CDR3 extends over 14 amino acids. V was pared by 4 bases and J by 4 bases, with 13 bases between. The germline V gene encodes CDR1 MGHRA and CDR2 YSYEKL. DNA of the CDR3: TGCGCCAGCAGCCTCGGGGACGGAGGCACTGAAGCTTTCTTT. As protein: CASSLGDGGTEAFF.

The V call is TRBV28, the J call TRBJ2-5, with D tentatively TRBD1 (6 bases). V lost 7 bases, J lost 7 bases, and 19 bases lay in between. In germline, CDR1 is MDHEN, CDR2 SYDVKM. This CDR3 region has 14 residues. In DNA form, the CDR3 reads TGTGCCAGCACCCGAGGACAGCTAGGCGGGACCCAGTACTTC. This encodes CASTRGQLGGTQYF.

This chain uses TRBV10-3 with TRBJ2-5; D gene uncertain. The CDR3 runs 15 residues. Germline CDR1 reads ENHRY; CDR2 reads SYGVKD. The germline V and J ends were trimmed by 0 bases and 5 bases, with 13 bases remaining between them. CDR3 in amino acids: CAISESRISGETQYF. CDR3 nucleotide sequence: TGTGCCATCAGTGAGTCGAGAATTAGTGGGGAGACCCAGTACTTC.

The CDR3 is CASSFRGQGNTIYF. As DNA, the CDR3 is TGTGCCAGCAGTTTCCGTGGACAGGGAAACACCATATATTTT. V is TRBV27 and J is TRBJ1-3, with a tentative D call TRBD1 (6 bases). The germline CDR1 and CDR2 sequences are MNHEY and SMNVEV (reference sequence). Trimming cost V 3 bases and J 4 bases, with 10 bases left between them. The CDR3 runs to 14 residues.

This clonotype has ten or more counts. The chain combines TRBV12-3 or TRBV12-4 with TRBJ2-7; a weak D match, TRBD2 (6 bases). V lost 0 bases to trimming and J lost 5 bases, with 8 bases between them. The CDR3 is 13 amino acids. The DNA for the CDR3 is TGTGCCAGCAGTTTAGCGGGAGGCCACGAGCAGTACGTC. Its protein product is CASSLAGGHEQYV.

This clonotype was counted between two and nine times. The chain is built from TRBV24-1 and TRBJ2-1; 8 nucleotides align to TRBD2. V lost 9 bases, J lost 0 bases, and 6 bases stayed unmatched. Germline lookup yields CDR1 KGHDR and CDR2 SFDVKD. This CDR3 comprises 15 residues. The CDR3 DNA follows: TGTGCCACCGCTTCGGGAGGGAGCTCCTACAATGAGCAGTTCTTC. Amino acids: CATASGGSSYNEQFF.

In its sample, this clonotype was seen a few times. In nucleotides, the CDR3 is TGTGCCAGCAGCCCGGCCTCCGGGGAGCTGTTTTTT. Amino acids: CASSPASGELFF. V usage is TRBV5-6 and J usage is TRBJ2-2; no definite D call. Germline-derived CDR1 and CDR2 are SGHDT and YYEEEE. There are 12 residues in the CDR3. The V gene lost 4 bases and the J gene lost 6 bases, with 7 bases spanning the gap.

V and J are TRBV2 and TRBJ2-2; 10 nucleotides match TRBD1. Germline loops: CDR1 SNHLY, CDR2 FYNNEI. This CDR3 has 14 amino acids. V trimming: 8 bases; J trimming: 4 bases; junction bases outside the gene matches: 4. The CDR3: CASSGQGSTGELFF. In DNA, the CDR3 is TGTGCCAGCTCGGGACAGGGGAGCACCGGGGAGCTGTTTTTT. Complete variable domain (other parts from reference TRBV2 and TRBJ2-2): EPEVTQTPSHQVTQMGQEVILRCVPISNHLYFYWYRQILGQKVEFLVSFYNNEISEKSEIFDDQFSVERPDGSNFTLKIRSTKLEDSAMYFCASSGQGSTGELFFGEGSRLTVL.

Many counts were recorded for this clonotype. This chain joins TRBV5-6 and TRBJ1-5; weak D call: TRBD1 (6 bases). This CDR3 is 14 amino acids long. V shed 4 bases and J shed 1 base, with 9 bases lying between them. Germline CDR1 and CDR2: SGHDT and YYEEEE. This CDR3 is CASSIGQSNQPQHF. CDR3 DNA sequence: TGTGCCAGCAGCATAGGACAGAGCAATCAGCCCCAGCATTTT.

The CDR3: CASRRGLNTEAFF. CDR3 DNA: TGTGCCAGCAGGCGGGGACTCAACACTGAAGCTTTCTTT. The rearrangement joins TRBV7-3 to TRBJ1-1; possibly TRBD1 for D (5 bases). There are 13 residues in the CDR3. CDR1 is SGHTA, CDR2 FQGTGA, per germline. V lost 6 bases to trimming and J lost 2 bases, with 10 bases between them.

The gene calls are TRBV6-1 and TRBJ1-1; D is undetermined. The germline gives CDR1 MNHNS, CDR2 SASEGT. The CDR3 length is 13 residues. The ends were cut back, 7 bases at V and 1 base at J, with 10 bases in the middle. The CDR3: CASNPQPNTEAFF. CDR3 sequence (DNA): TGTGCCAGCAATCCGCAGCCGAACACTGAAGCTTTCTTT.

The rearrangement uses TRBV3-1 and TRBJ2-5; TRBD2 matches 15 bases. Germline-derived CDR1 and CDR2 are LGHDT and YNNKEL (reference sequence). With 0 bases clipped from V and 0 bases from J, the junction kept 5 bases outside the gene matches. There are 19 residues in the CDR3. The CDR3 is CASSQDLGLAGGNQETQYF. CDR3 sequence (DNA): TGTGCCAGCAGCCAAGATCTTGGACTAGCGGGGGGGAACCAAGAGACCCAGTACTTC.

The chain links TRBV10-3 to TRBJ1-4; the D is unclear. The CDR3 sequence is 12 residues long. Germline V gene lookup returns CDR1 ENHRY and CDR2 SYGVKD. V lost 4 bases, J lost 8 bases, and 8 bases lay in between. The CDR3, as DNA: TGTGCCATCAGTGCAACGGGCGAAAAACTGTTTTTT. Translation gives CAISATGEKLFF.

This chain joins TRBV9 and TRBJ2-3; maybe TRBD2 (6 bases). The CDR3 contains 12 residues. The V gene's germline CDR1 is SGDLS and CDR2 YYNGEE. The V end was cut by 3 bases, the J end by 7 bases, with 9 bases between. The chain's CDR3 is CASSGRDYTQYF. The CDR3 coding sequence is TGTGCCAGCAGCGGCCGGGACTATACGCAGTATTTT.

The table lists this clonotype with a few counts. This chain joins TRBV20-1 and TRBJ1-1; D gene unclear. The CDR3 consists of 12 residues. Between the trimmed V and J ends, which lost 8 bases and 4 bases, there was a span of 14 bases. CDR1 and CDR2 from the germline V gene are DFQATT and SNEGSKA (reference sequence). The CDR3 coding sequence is TGCAGTTACGCAGTTTTGGGCACTGAAGCTTTCTTT. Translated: CSYAVLGTEAFF.

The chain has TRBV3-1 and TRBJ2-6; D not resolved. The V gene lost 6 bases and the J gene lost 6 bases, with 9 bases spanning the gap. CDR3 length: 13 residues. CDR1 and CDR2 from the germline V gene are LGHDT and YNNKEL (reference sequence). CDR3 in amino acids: CASSPEQANVLTF. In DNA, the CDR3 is TGTGCCAGCAGTCCCGAGCAGGCCAACGTCCTGACTTTC. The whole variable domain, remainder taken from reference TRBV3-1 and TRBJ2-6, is DTAVSQTPKYLVTQMGNDKSIKCEQNLGHDTMYWYKQDSKKFLKIMFSYNNKELIINETVPNRFSPKSPDKAHLNLHINSLELGDSAVYFCASSPEQANVLTFGAGSRLTVL.

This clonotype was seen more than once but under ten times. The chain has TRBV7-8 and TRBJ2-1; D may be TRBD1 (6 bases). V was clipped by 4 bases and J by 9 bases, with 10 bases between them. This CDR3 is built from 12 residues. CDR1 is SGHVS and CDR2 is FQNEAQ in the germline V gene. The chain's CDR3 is CASSSGQIEQFF. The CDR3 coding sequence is TGTGCCAGCAGCTCTGGACAGATTGAGCAGTTCTTC.

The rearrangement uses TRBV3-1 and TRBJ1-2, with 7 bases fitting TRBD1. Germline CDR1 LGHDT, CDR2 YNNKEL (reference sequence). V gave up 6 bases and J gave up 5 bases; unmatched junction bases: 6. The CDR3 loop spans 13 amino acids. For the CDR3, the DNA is TGTGCCAGCAGATCACAGGGGAATTATGGCTACACCTTC. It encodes CASRSQGNYGYTF.

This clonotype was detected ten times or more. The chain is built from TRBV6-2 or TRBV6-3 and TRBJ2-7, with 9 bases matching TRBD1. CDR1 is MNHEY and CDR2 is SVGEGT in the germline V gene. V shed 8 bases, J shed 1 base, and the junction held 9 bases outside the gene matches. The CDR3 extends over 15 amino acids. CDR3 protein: CASGNRDRESYEQYV. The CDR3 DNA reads TGTGCCAGCGGAAACAGGGACAGGGAGTCCTACGAGCAGTACGTC.

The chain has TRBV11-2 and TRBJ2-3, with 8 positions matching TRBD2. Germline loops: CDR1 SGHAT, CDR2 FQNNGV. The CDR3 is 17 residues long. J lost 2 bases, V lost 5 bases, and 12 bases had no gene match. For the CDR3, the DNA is TGTGCCAGCAGCCCCCGGGTGTTAGCGGGACACACAGATACGCAGTATTTT. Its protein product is CASSPRVLAGHTDTQYF.

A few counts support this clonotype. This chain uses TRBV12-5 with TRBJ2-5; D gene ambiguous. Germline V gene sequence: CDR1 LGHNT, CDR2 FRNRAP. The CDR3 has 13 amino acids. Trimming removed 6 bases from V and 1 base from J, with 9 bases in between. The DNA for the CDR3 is TGTGCTAGTGGGGACGGATTCCAAGAGACCCAGTACTTC. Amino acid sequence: CASGDGFQETQYF.

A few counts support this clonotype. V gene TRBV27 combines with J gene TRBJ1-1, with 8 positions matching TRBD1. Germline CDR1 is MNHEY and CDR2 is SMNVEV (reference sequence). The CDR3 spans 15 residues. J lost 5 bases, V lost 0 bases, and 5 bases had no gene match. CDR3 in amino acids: CASSLSIQGATEAFF. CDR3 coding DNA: TGTGCCAGCAGTTTATCGATTCAGGGGGCGACTGAAGCTTTCTTT.

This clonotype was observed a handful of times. The CDR3, as DNA: TGTGCCAGCAGCTTGACGGGACTAGCGGGACATGAGCAGTTCTTC. Amino acid sequence: CASSLTGLAGHEQFF. The gene calls are TRBV5-6 and TRBJ2-1; 13 bases match TRBD2. This CDR3 is built from 15 residues. Germline values: CDR1 SGHDT, CDR2 YYEEEE. The V segment lost 1 base and the J segment 8 bases; nucleotides outside the gene matches: 3.

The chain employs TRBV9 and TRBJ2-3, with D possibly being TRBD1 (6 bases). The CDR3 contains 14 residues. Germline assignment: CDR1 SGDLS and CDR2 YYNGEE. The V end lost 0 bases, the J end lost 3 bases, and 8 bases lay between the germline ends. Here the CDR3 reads CASSVGRGTDTQYF. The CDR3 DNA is TGTGCCAGCAGCGTAGGTAGGGGGACAGATACGCAGTATTTT. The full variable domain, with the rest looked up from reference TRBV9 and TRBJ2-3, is DSGVTQTPKHLITATGQRVTLRCSPRSGDLSVYWYQQSLDQGLQFLIQYYNGEERAKGNILERFSAQQFPDLHSELNLSSLELGDSALYFCASSVGRGTDTQYFGPGTRLTVL.

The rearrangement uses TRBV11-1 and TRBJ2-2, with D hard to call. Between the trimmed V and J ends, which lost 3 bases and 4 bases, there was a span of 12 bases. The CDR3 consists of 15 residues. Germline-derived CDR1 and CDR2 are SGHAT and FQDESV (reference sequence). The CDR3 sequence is CASSFGAGGTGELFF. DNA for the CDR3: TGTGCCAGCAGCTTCGGTGCAGGTGGCACCGGGGAGCTGTTTTTT.

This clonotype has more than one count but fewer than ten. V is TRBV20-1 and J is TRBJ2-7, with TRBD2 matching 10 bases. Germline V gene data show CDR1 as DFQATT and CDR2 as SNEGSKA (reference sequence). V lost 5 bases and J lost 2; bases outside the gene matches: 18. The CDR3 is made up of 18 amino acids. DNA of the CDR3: TGCAGTGCTTCCGGACAGGCCCTTACCGGACTAGCGGCCTACGAGCAGTACGTC. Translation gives CSASGQALTGLAAYEQYV.

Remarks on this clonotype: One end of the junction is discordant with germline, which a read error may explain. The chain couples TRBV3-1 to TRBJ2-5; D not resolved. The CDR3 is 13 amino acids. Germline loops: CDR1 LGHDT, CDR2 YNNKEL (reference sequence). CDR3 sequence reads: CASSQSFGETQYF. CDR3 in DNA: TGCGCCAGCAGCCAAAGCTTCGGAGAGACCCAGTACTTC.

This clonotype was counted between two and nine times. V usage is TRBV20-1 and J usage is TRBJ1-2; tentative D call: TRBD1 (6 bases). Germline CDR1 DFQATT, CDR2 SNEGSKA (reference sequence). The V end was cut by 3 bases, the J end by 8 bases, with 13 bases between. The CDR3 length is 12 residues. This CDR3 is CSARGQFHGYTF. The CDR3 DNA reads TGCAGTGCTAGGGGACAATTCCACGGCTACACCTTC.